This is a list of T cell receptor beta chains from one sample in a study of T-cell reconstitution after alpha-beta-depleted transplantation in children. In TCRdb, the PCR reads were re-called with MiXCR into one record per CDR3 protein. The table shows around 410,000 distinct CDR3 sequences, with about 11% occurring only once. This sample comprised PBMCs from the stem cell graft donor, obtained from the stem cell graft. These receptors were taken from a human donor who donated a stem cell graft to a child with acute myeloid leukemia. CDR3s include the opening cysteine and the closing phenylalanine or tryptophan. A D gene is named only where the DNA matches it firmly. Not every row has a clone size; where given, it reads once, few, many or a size class.

cdr3_length j_call clone_size d_call v_call cdr3_nt cdr3_aa
13 TRBJ1-5 few - TRBV5-1 TGCGCCAGCAGCTTGGATTGGAATCAGCCCCAGCATTTT CASSLDWNQPQHF
12 TRBJ1-2 few - TRBV20-1 TGCAGTGCCCGAGAGGAGAACTATGGCTACACCTTC CSAREENYGYTF
15 TRBJ2-5 - TRBD1 TRBV5-1 TGCGCCAGCAGCTTCGCGGGACAGGGTATCGAGACCCAGTACTTC CASSFAGQGIETQYF
14 TRBJ2-3 many - TRBV29-1 TGCAGCGTTGGCCCAGGGGAACTCACAGATACGCAGTATTTT CSVGPGELTDTQYF
16 TRBJ1-6 few TRBD1 TRBV20-1 TGCAGTGCTAGAGGCATTGACAGGGAGGATAATTCACCCCTCCACTTT CSARGIDREDNSPLHF
14 TRBJ1-6 many - TRBV25-1 TGTGCCAGCGCACAGGGAATCGATAATTCACCCCTCCACTTT CASAQGIDNSPLHF
14 TRBJ2-7 - TRBD2 TRBV4-1 TGCGCCAGCAGAAAGGGACTAGCGGGAGGCGAGCAGTACTTC CASRKGLAGGEQYF
14 TRBJ2-7 few - TRBV9 TGTGCCAGCAGCCCTTTTAGTAGCTCCTACGAGCAGTACTTC CASSPFSSSYEQYF
15 TRBJ2-1 - - TRBV27 TGTGCCAGCGGTTTGGGTGCAGGGGCCAACAATGAGCAGTTCTTC CASGLGAGANNEQFF
14 TRBJ2-3 many TRBD2 TRBV6-2/TRBV6-3 TGTGCCAGCAGTACACTAGCGGAGACAGATACGCAGTATTTT CASSTLAETDTQYF
14 TRBJ2-7 - - TRBV15 TGTGCCACCAGCCCCCATCGTCGTATTGAAGAGCAGTACTTC CATSPHRRIEEQYF
18 TRBJ1-5 few TRBD1 TRBV18 TGTGCCAGCTCACCCAACGAGGGAGGGGGCGAAGGCAATCAGCCCCAGCATTTT CASSPNEGGGEGNQPQHF
15 TRBJ1-2 few - TRBV25-1 TGTGCCAGCAGTGAGGGTTCGAAGCGTGGTTATGGCTACACCTTC CASSEGSKRGYGYTF
17 TRBJ2-1 many - TRBV7-9 TGTGCCAGCAGCTTAGGCTCACTGGGCAGGGGTGAGAATGAGCAGTTCTTC CASSLGSLGRGENEQFF
14 TRBJ1-2 few - TRBV4-1 TGCGCCAGCAGCCAAGCATCCAGGGACGGCGGCTACACCTTC CASSQASRDGGYTF
16 TRBJ1-5 - - TRBV5-6 TGTGCCAGCAGCTTGTTTGGGTTTGGCAGGGATCAGCCCCAGCATTTT CASSLFGFGRDQPQHF
15 TRBJ2-1 few - TRBV7-3 TGTGCCAGCAGCCATGGGGCGGGGTCATACAATGAGCAGTTCTTC CASSHGAGSYNEQFF
14 TRBJ1-5 few TRBD1 TRBV12-3/TRBV12-4 TGTGCCAGCACCCGACAGGGGGCCGAGCAGCCCCAGCATTTT CASTRQGAEQPQHF
15 TRBJ1-1 few - TRBV6-5 TGTGCCAGCAGTTACTCCCTTGGGGGGGAAACTGAAGCTTTCTTT CASSYSLGGETEAFF
13 TRBJ2-5 - - TRBV20-1 TGCAGTGCTAGCCGGACTACTCAAGAGACCCAGTACTTC CSASRTTQETQYF
17 TRBJ2-1 - TRBD2 TRBV6-4 TGTGCCAGCAGCCAACGGACTAGCGGGGGAATAAGTGTTGAGCAGTTCTTC CASSQRTSGGISVEQFF
19 TRBJ2-2 few - TRBV28 TGTGCCAGCAGTTTGGAGGGGGTCTGGGGCAAGTCTTACACCGGGGAGCTGTTTTTT CASSLEGVWGKSYTGELFF
15 TRBJ2-1 - - TRBV12-3/TRBV12-4 TGTGCCAGCAGTCCTCAAGGGACCCAGGCCAATGAGCAGTTCTTC CASSPQGTQANEQFF
15 TRBJ2-1 few TRBD2 TRBV6-5 TGTGCCAGCAGTTACTCGGGGACTAGTTACGATGAGCAGTTCTTC CASSYSGTSYDEQFF
12 TRBJ1-5 few - TRBV3-1 TGTGCCAGCAGCTTCCGAGGCCAGCCCCAGCATTTT CASSFRGQPQHF
16 TRBJ2-5 few TRBD2 TRBV5-1 TGCGCCAGCAGCTTGGGGCTAGCGGGGGATCAAGAGACCCAGTACTTC CASSLGLAGDQETQYF
16 TRBJ2-2 - - TRBV25-1 TGTGCCAGCAGTCCAAAGGGTTTCTGGGGCACCGGGGAGCTGTTTTTT CASSPKGFWGTGELFF
13 TRBJ2-1 many - TRBV7-8 TGTGCCAGCAGCCGAACGTCCTTGAACTTGGGGTTCTTC CASSRTSLNLGFF
18 TRBJ1-6 - - TRBV20-1 TGCAGTGCTAGAGACCTAACAGGGACGAGCGGGATTTATTCACCCCTCCACTTT CSARDLTGTSGIYSPLHF
17 TRBJ2-6 - - TRBV20-1 TGCAGTGCTAGAGATATGAAGGACTTCTCTGGGGCCAACGTCCTGACTTTC CSARDMKDFSGANVLTF
15 TRBJ2-5 few - TRBV7-6 TGTGCCAGCAGCTTTTCCCAGCTGAAGGCAGAGACCCAGTACTTC CASSFSQLKAETQYF
13 TRBJ2-3 - - TRBV20-1 TGCAGTGCCCTAGGCGCGAGGGATGGGAGGCAGTATTTT CSALGARDGRQYF
16 TRBJ2-4 - TRBD1 TRBV12-3/TRBV12-4 TGTGCCAGCAGCCCAACAGGGGCCCTAGCCAAAAACATTCAGTACTTC CASSPTGALAKNIQYF